These T cell receptor beta chains were read from a single sample in a study of persistence of HIV-infected CD4 T cells. These receptors' antigens are unknown. Assay used: immunoSEQ multiplex PCR; TCRdb lists only in-frame clones, some missing. This sample has about 45,000 clones; 88% occur once, and the top ten carry over 0.45%. The input for sequencing was CD4+ T cells sorted from PBMCs after 18-hour stimulation, taken from a patient who received antiretroviral therapy. These receptor sequences come from an adult woman with HIV who was CMV-seropositive. The CDR3 runs from the conserved cysteine through the conserved F or W. D genes are given only for firm matches. Rows give clone size only sometimes, using once, few, many, or a class for an expanded clone.

abundance: -
d_gene: -
len: 14
v_gene: TRBV6-4
j_gene: TRBJ1-1
CDR3aa: CASSDSSRGTEAFF
CDR3nt: TGTGCCAGCAGTGACTCGAGTCGGGGGACTGAAGCTTTCTTT

abundance: -
d_gene: TRBD2
len: 15
v_gene: TRBV11-3
j_gene: TRBJ2-1
CDR3aa: CASSPRTSGANEQFF
CDR3nt: TGTGCCAGCAGCCCCCGGACTAGCGGGGCCAATGAGCAGTTCTTC

abundance: -
d_gene: TRBD1
len: 14
v_gene: TRBV5-1
j_gene: TRBJ1-4
CDR3aa: CASSRGQLNEKLFF
CDR3nt: TGCGCCAGCAGCCGGGGACAGCTTAACGAAAAACTGTTTTTT

abundance: -
d_gene: -
len: 14
v_gene: TRBV3-1/TRBV3-2
j_gene: TRBJ2-1
CDR3aa: CASSQDPSRNEQFF
CDR3nt: TGTGCCAGCAGCCAAGATCCCAGTAGAAATGAGCAGTTCTTC

abundance: -
d_gene: TRBD2
len: 16
v_gene: TRBV15
j_gene: TRBJ2-3
CDR3aa: CATSTGTSGGTDTQYF
CDR3nt: TGTGCCACCAGCACCGGGACTAGCGGGGGCACAGATACGCAGTATTTT

abundance: -
d_gene: -
len: 15
v_gene: TRBV5-6
j_gene: TRBJ1-5
CDR3aa: CASSSLRTRNQPQHF
CDR3nt: TGTGCCAGCAGCTCACTCCGGACTAGGAATCAGCCCCAGCATTTT

abundance: -
d_gene: TRBD2
len: 17
v_gene: TRBV7-8
j_gene: TRBJ2-3
CDR3aa: CASNFAPRLAGTDTQYF
CDR3nt: TGTGCCAGCAACTTTGCCCCGAGACTAGCGGGAACAGATACGCAGTATTTT

abundance: few
d_gene: -
len: 12
v_gene: TRBV2
j_gene: TRBJ1-5
CDR3aa: CASSAQGQPQHF
CDR3nt: TGTGCCAGCAGTGCCCAAGGTCAGCCCCAGCATTTT

abundance: -
d_gene: TRBD1
len: 15
v_gene: TRBV12-5
j_gene: TRBJ2-5
CDR3aa: CASGNNRDRKETQYF
CDR3nt: TGTGCTAGTGGTAACAACCGGGACAGAAAAGAGACCCAGTACTTC

abundance: -
d_gene: -
len: 13
v_gene: TRBV12-3/TRBV12-4
j_gene: TRBJ1-2
CDR3aa: CASRSRGNYGYTF
CDR3nt: TGTGCCAGCAGGTCCCGGGGTAACTATGGCTACACCTTC